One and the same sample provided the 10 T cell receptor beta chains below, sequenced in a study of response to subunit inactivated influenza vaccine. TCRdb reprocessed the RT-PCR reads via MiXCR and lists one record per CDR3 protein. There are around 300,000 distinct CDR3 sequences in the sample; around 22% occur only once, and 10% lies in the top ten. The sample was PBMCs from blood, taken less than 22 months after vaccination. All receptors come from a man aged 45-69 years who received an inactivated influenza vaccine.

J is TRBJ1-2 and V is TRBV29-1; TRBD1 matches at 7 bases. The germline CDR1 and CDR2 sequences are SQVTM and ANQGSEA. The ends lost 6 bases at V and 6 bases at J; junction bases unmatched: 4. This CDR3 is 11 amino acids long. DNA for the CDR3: TGCAGCGTCGCAGGGGGGGATGGCTACACCTTC. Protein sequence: CSVAGGDGYTF.

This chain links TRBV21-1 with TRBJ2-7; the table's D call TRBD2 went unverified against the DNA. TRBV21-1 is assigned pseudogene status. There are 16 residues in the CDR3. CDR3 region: CASSKAKAASSYEQYF. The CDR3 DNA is TGTGCCAGCAGCAAAGCTAAAGCGGCTAGCTCCTACGAGCAGTACTTC.

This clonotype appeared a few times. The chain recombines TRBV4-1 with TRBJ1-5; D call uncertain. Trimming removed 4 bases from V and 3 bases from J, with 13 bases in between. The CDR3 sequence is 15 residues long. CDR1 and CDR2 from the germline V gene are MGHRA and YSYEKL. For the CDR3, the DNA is TGCGCCAGCAGCCCACGTGGGGAGTCCAATCAGCCCCAGCATTTT. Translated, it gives CASSPRGESNQPQHF.

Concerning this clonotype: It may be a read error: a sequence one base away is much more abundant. CDR3: CASRSTVGVKLFF. CDR3 DNA: TGTGCCAGCAGAAGCACCGTGGGGGTAAAACTGTTTTTT. The genes are TRBV7-8 and TRBJ1-4; tentative D call: TRBD1 (5 bases). The germline V gene has CDR1 SGHVS and CDR2 FQNEAQ. The CDR3 runs to 13 residues. V lost 6 bases and J lost 10, with 15 bases in between.

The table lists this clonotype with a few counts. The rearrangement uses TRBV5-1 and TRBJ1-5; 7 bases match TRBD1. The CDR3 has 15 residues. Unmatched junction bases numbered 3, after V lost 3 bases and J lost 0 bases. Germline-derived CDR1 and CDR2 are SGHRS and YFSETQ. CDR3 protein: CASSWTGDSNQPQHF. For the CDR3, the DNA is TGCGCCAGCAGCTGGACAGGCGATAGCAATCAGCCCCAGCATTTT. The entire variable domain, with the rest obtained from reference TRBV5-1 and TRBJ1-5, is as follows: KAGVTQTPRYLIKTRGQQVTLSCSPISGHRSVSWYQQTPGQGLQFLFEYFSETQRNKGNFPGRFSGRQFSNSRSEMNVSTLELGDSALYLCASSWTGDSNQPQHFGDGTRLSIL.

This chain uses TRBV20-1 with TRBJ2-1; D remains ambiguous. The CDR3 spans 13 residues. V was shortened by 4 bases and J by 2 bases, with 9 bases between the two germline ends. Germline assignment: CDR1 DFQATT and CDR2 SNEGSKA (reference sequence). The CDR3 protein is CSAKPTAYNEQFF. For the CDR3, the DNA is TGCAGTGCTAAGCCAACGGCCTACAATGAGCAGTTCTTC.

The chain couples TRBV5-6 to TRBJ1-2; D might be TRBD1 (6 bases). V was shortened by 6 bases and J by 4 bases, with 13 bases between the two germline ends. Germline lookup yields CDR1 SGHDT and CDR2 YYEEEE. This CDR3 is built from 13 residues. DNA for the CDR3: TGTGCCAGCACCCCGGGGGCGGTCTATGGCTACACCTTC. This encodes CASTPGAVYGYTF.

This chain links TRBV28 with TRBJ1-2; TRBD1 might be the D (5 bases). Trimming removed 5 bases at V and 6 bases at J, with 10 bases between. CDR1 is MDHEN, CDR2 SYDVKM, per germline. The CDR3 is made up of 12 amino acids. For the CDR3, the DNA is TGTGCCAGCAGTCTCGGGGCCCATGGCTACACCTTC. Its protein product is CASSLGAHGYTF.

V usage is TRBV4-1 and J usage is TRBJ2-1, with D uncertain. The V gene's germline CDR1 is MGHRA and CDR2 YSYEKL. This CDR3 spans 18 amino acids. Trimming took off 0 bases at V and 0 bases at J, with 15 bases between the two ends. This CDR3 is CASSQDGSSLISYNEQFF. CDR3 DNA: TGCGCCAGCAGCCAAGATGGTTCATCTTTGATCTCCTACAATGAGCAGTTCTTC.

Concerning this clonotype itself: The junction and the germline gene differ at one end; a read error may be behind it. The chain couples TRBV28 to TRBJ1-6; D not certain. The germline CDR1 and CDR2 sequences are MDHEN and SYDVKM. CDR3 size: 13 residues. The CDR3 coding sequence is TGTGCCAGCAGTCCCCAGAATGATTCAACCCTCCACTTT. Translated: CASSPQNDSTLHF. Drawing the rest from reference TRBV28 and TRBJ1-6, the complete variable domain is DVKVTQSSRYLVKRTGEKVFLECVQDMDHENMFWYRQDPGLGLRLIYFSYDVKMKEKGDIPEGYSVSREKKERFSLILESASTNQTSMYLCASSPQNDSTLHFGNGTRLTVT.